A single sample is the source of the 17 T cell receptor beta chains below, sequenced in a study of robustness of blood B and T cell sequencing. mRNA, not genomic DNA, served as the source for TCR beta repertoires. The cDNA carried a universal priming site added by a 5' template-switch oligo. Every cDNA molecule received a random 12-nucleotide UMI from the template-switch oligo. A single record per CDR3 protein comes from TCRdb applying MiXCR to the PCR reads. Of thousands of distinct CDR3 sequences listed, more than 50% are singletons. The sample taken for sequencing was peripheral blood. The receptors derive from a human donor in good health.

The chain has TRBV7-9 and TRBJ1-2; tentative D call: TRBD1 (5 bases). CDR1 and CDR2 from the germline V gene are SEHNR and FQNEAQ (reference sequence). The V gene lost 5 bases and the J gene lost 8 bases, with 21 bases spanning the gap. The CDR3 loop spans 15 amino acids. The CDR3 DNA reads as TGTGCCAGCAGCGGATCCATGGGACCGATTCCAGGCTACACCTTC. Translating gives CASSGSMGPIPGYTF. Looking up the rest from reference TRBV7-9 and TRBJ1-2 gives the full variable domain: DTGVSQNPRHKITKRGQNVTFRCDPISEHNRLYWYRQTLGQGPEFLTYFQNEAQLEKSRLLSDRFSAERPKGSFSTLEIQRTEQGDSAMYLCASSGSMGPIPGYTFGSGTRLTVV.

This clonotype is large within its sample. The gene calls are TRBV6-5 and TRBJ1-1, with a tentative D call TRBD1 (6 bases). The V end lost 4 bases, the J end lost 6 bases, and 15 bases lay between the germline ends. Germline V gene lookup returns CDR1 MNHEY and CDR2 SVGAGI. The CDR3 totals 14 residues. CDR3 in amino acids: CASSFRGYESEAFF. In nucleotides, the CDR3 is TGTGCCAGCAGTTTCAGGGGCTATGAGTCTGAAGCTTTCTTT.

The chain has TRBV29-1 and TRBJ1-3; no definite D call. The CDR3 sequence is 16 residues long. Germline V gene sequence: CDR1 SQVTM, CDR2 ANQGSEA. Trimming pared 3 bases from V and 0 bases from J, leaving 15 bases between. For the CDR3, the DNA is TGCAGCGTTGAGCCGGGTAGAAACTCCTCTGGAAACACCATATATTTT. Protein sequence: CSVEPGRNSSGNTIYF.

The V call is TRBV18, the J call TRBJ2-7, with D unresolved. In germline, CDR1 is KGHSH, CDR2 LQKENI. The length of the CDR3 is 17 residues. Trimming removed 3 bases from V and 3 bases from J, with 21 bases in between. CDR3 sequence: CASSPAPLGRFFYEQYF. In nucleotides, the CDR3 is TGTGCCAGCTCACCTGCCCCTCTGGGCCGTTTCTTCTACGAGCAGTACTTC.

The chain uses TRBV7-2 and TRBJ1-1; D gene ambiguous. This CDR3 spans 14 amino acids. Trimming left V 2 bases short and J 0 bases short, with 7 bases between. Germline CDR1 is SGHTA and CDR2 is FQGNSA. CDR3 region: CASSLLGMNTEAFF. The CDR3 bases are TGTGCCAGCAGCTTACTGGGCATGAACACTGAAGCTTTCTTT.

This chain uses TRBV12-3 or TRBV12-4 with TRBJ1-5; a possible D gene is TRBD1 (5 bases). The CDR3 is 14 residues long. Trimming took off 2 bases at V and 3 bases at J, with 8 bases between the two ends. DNA for the CDR3: TGTGCCAGCAGTTTAAGACAGAACAATCAGCCCCAGCATTTT. Protein: CASSLRQNNQPQHF.

The CDR3 sequence is CASGSGSGEQYF. For the CDR3, the DNA is TGTGCCAGCGGGTCAGGGAGTGGCGAGCAGTACTTC. This chain joins TRBV25-1 and TRBJ2-7; the D gene could be TRBD1 or TRBD2 (5 bases each). The length of the CDR3 is 12 residues. CDR1 is MGHDK and CDR2 is SYGVNS in the germline V gene. The germline V and J ends were trimmed by 8 bases and 6 bases, with 14 bases remaining between them.

This clonotype was seen more than once but under ten times. The V and J genes are TRBV7-6 and TRBJ2-3; TRBD2 aligns across 8 bases. Germline V gene data show CDR1 as SGHVS and CDR2 as FNYEAQ. The CDR3 sequence is 19 residues long. V was clipped by 1 base and J by 0 bases; unmatched bases: 12. The CDR3 region has the DNA TGTGCCAGCAGCTTAGGTCCCCTTACCGGGACTAGTAGCACAGATACGCAGTATTTT. Translated: CASSLGPLTGTSSTDTQYF.

V and J are TRBV5-6 and TRBJ2-7; no clear D. The CDR3 spans 14 residues. V gave up 1 base and J gave up 0 bases, with 8 bases separating them. Germline CDR1 and CDR2: SGHDT and YYEEEE. CDR3 loop: CASSLTLNSYEQYF. CDR3 DNA sequence: TGTGCCAGCAGCTTGACACTTAACTCCTACGAGCAGTACTTC.

This rearrangement joins TRBV30 to TRBJ1-2; D is unclear. There are 11 residues in the CDR3. The V and J ends lost 0 bases and 7 bases respectively, with 6 bases between them. Germline values: CDR1 GTSNPN, CDR2 SVGIG (reference sequence). The DNA of the CDR3 is TGTGCCTGGAGTGTTTTAGGTGGCTACACCTTC. It translates to CAWSVLGGYTF.

This clonotype appeared once. This chain links TRBV20-1 with TRBJ2-7; TRBD2 matches 7 bases. Per germline, CDR1 DFQATT and CDR2 SNEGSKA (reference sequence). This CDR3 contains 14 residues. V lost 0 bases to trimming and J lost 2 bases; unmatched junction nucleotides: 4. The DNA for the CDR3 is TGCAGTGCTAGAGAGGGGGGGGGTACCTACGAGCAGTACTTC. This sequence encodes CSAREGGGTYEQYF.

This clonotype is large by share. The rearrangement links TRBV15 to TRBJ1-1; no definite D call. V was trimmed by 0 bases and J by 1 base, leaving 6 bases between them. From germline, CDR1 is LNHNV and CDR2 YYDKDF (reference sequence). The CDR3 has 14 residues. The CDR3 sequence is CATSREWGNTEAFF. The CDR3 DNA is TGTGCCACCAGCAGAGAATGGGGGAACACTGAAGCTTTCTTT. Full variable domain (missing parts from reference TRBV15 and TRBJ1-1): DAMVIQNPRYQVTQFGKPVTLSCSQTLNHNVMYWYQQKSSQAPKLLFHYYDKDFNNEADTPDNFQSRRPNTSFCFLDIRSPGLGDTAMYLCATSREWGNTEAFFGQGTRLTVV.

CDR3 DNA: TGCGCCAGCAGTGAGTCCGACGGGTCAAGCTCCTACGAGCAGTACTTC. Amino acid sequence: CASSESDGSSSYEQYF. V gene TRBV10-1 combines with J gene TRBJ2-7; D remains unclear. The CDR3 totals 16 residues. Between the trimmed V and J ends, which lost 0 bases and 0 bases, there was a span of 12 bases. Germline V gene sequence: CDR1 WNHNN, CDR2 SYGVQD (reference sequence).

V is TRBV15 and J is TRBJ1-3; D gene uncertain. There are 15 residues in the CDR3. Germline lookup yields CDR1 LNHNV and CDR2 YYDKDF (reference sequence). Between the trimmed V and J ends, which lost 0 bases and 0 bases, there was a span of 6 bases. CDR3 loop: CATSREAISGNTIYF. In DNA, the CDR3 is TGTGCCACCAGCAGAGAGGCTATCTCTGGAAACACCATATATTTT.

This chain connects TRBV4-1 to TRBJ1-4; no definite D call. The V gene's germline CDR1 is MGHRA and CDR2 YSYEKL. V gave up 3 bases and J gave up 5 bases, with 13 bases separating them. The CDR3 loop spans 15 amino acids. CDR3 region: CASSQNSRKNEKLFF. The CDR3, as DNA: TGCGCCAGCAGCCAGAACAGCAGGAAAAATGAAAAACTGTTTTTT.

The chain links TRBV28 to TRBJ1-5; 12 nucleotides match TRBD1. The CDR3 sequence is 15 residues long. The germline V gene encodes CDR1 MDHEN and CDR2 SYDVKM. V shed 5 bases and J 7 bases; nucleotides not matched to a gene: 6. The CDR3 nucleotides are TGTGCCAGCAGTCCGACCGGGACAGGGGGCCAGCCCCAGCATTTT. Encoded protein: CASSPTGTGGQPQHF.

There are a few counts of this clonotype. This chain connects TRBV20-1 to TRBJ2-1; D is possibly TRBD1 or TRBD2 (6 bases each). CDR3 length: 18 amino acids. Looked up from germline, CDR1 is DFQATT and CDR2 is SNEGSKA (reference sequence). Trimming cost V 0 bases and J 0 bases, with 18 bases left between them. CDR3 nucleotide sequence: TGCAGTGCTAGAGACATATCCGGAGGGGGGAACTCCTACAATGAGCAGTTCTTC. Its translation is CSARDISGGGNSYNEQFF.